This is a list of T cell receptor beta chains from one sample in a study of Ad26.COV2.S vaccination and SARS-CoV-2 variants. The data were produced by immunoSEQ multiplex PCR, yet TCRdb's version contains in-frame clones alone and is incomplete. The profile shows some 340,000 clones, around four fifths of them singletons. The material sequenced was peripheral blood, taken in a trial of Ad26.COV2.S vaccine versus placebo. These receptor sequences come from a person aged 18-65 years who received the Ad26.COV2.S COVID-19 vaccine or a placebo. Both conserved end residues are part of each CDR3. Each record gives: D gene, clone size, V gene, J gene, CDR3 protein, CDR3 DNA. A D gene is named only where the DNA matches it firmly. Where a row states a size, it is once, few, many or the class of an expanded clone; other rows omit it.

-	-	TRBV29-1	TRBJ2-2	CSVHDNSNTGELFF	TGCAGCGTTCATGACAACTCGAACACCGGGGAGCTGTTTTTT
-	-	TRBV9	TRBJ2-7	CASGSSNYEQYF	TGTGCCAGCGGATCTTCGAACTACGAGCAGTACTTC
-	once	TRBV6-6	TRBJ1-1	CASSYSGGWDTEAFF	TGTGCCAGCAGTTACTCGGGGGGTTGGGATACTGAAGCTTTCTTT
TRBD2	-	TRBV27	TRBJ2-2	CASRIAGGPDGELFF	TGTGCCAGCAGAATAGCGGGGGGGCCGGACGGGGAGCTGTTTTTT
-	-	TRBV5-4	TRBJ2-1	CASSSSTGQDYNEQFF	TGTGCCAGCAGCTCGAGTACGGGGCAGGATTACAATGAGCAGTTCTTC
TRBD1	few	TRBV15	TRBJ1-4	CATSRVGTGYNEKLFF	TGTGCCACCAGCAGAGTAGGGACAGGCTACAATGAAAAACTGTTTTTT
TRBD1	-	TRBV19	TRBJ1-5	CASSIGQGNQPQHF	TGTGCCAGTAGTATAGGACAGGGAAATCAGCCCCAGCATTTT
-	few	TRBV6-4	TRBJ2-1	CASSQGSGGVNEQFF	TGTGCCAGCAGTCAGGGGTCGGGGGGTGTCAATGAGCAGTTCTTC
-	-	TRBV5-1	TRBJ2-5	CASHLTSTGETQYF	TGCGCCAGTCATTTGACGTCGACGGGGGAGACCCAGTACTTC
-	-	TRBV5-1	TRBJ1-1	CASSFQPNTEAFF	TGCGCCAGCAGCTTCCAGCCGAACACTGAAGCTTTCTTT
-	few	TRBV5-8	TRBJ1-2	CASSPRRGYGYTF	TGTGCCAGCAGCCCCCGGCGGGGTTATGGCTACACCTTC
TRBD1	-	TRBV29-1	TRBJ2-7	CSVGHRDRPYEQYF	TGCAGCGTGGGCCACCGGGACAGGCCCTACGAGCAGTACTTC
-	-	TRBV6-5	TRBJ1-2	CASSRATEGYTF	TGTGCCAGCAGTCGAGCTACGGAAGGCTACACCTTC
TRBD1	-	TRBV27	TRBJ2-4	CASRDRGDIQYF	TGTGCCAGCCGGGACAGGGGGGACATTCAGTACTTC
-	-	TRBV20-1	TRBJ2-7	CSARESREQYF	TGCAGTGCTAGAGAGTCCAGAGAGCAGTACTTC
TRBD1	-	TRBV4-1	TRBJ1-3	CASSHPLQGQRDTIYF	TGCGCCAGCAGCCACCCTTTACAGGGGCAACGAGACACCATATATTTT
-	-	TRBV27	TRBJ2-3	CASSFRGDTQYF	TGTGCCAGCAGTTTCCGGGGAGATACGCAGTATTTT
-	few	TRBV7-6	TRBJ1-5	CASSLGRGGNQPQHF	TGTGCCAGCAGCCTTGGGAGGGGTGGCAATCAGCCCCAGCATTTT
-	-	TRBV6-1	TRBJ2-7	CASSEIGPGEQYF	TGTGCCAGCAGTGAAATAGGGCCGGGCGAGCAGTACTTC
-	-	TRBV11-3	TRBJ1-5	CASSREGSEGYQPQHF	TGTGCCAGCAGCCGGGAAGGGAGCGAGGGGTATCAGCCCCAGCATTTT
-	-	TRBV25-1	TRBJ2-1	CASSDSRHSYNEQFF	TGTGCCAGCAGTGATAGTAGGCACTCCTACAATGAGCAGTTCTTC
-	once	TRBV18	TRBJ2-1	CASSPGDNEQFF	TGTGCCAGCTCACCTGGCGACAATGAGCAGTTCTTC
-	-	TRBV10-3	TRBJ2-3	CAISQGRPITDTQYF	TGTGCCATCAGCCAAGGACGCCCGATCACAGATACGCAGTATTTT
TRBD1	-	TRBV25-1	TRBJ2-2	CASRRDRKNTGELFF	TGTGCCAGCCGTAGGGACAGAAAGAACACCGGGGAGCTGTTTTTT
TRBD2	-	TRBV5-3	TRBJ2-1	CARSLVAGVFSYNEQFF	TGTGCCAGAAGCTTGGTCGCGGGGGTTTTCTCCTACAATGAGCAGTTCTTC
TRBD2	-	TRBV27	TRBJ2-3	CASSLLAGGLGDTQYF	TGTGCCAGCAGTCTCCTAGCGGGGGGGCTGGGAGATACGCAGTATTTT
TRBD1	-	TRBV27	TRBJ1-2	CASSWDRGYGYTF	TGTGCCAGCAGCTGGGACAGGGGGTATGGCTACACCTTC
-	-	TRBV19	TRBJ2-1	CASSPGTNYNEQFF	TGTGCCAGTAGTCCCGGGACAAATTACAATGAGCAGTTCTTC
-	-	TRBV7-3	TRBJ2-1	CASSFQGGEQFF	TGTGCCAGCAGCTTCCAGGGGGGTGAGCAGTTCTTC
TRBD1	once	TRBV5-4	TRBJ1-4	CASRRQGVNEKLFF	TGTGCCAGCAGGCGACAGGGAGTTAATGAAAAACTGTTTTTT
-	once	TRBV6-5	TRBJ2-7	CASSHLPLYEQYF	TGTGCCAGCAGCCACTTACCCCTATACGAGCAGTACTTC
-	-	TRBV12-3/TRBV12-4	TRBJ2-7	CASSSLLRAEQYF	TGTGCCAGCAGTTCCCTCCTGAGGGCCGAGCAGTACTTC
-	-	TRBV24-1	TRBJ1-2	CATSDPLTGPYGYTF	TGTGCCACCAGTGACCCCCTCACAGGTCCTTATGGCTACACCTTC
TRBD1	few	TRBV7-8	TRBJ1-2	CASSQGTAYGYTF	TGTGCCAGCAGCCAGGGGACAGCCTATGGCTACACCTTC
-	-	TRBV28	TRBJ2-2	CASSLIKNGELFF	TGTGCCAGCAGTTTAATAAAGAACGGGGAGCTGTTTTTT
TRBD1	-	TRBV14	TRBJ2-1	CASSQDLPGQGDYNEQFF	TGTGCCAGCAGCCAAGACCTTCCCGGACAGGGGGATTACAATGAGCAGTTCTTC
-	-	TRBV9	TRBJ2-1	CASSVEKGSYNEQFF	TGTGCCAGCAGCGTAGAGAAGGGTTCCTACAATGAGCAGTTCTTC
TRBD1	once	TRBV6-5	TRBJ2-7	CASIVRALGGHEQYF	TGTGCCAGCATTGTCAGGGCCTTAGGGGGCCACGAGCAGTACTTC
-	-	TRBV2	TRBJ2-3	CASSDPGLGADTQYF	TGTGCCAGCAGTGATCCGGGCCTAGGGGCAGATACGCAGTATTTT
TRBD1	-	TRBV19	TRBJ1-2	CASSMLGQEVYGYTF	TGTGCCAGTAGTATGCTGGGACAGGAGGTTTATGGCTACACCTTC
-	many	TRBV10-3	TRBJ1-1	CAISRRGETEAFF	TGTGCCATCAGTAGGCGGGGTGAGACTGAAGCTTTCTTT
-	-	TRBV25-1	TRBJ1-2	CASSGGGSDYGYTF	TGTGCCAGCAGTGGGGGAGGGAGTGACTATGGCTACACCTTC
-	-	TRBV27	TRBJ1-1	CASSLSGQLNTEAFF	TGTGCCAGCAGTTTATCAGGACAGTTGAACACTGAAGCTTTCTTT
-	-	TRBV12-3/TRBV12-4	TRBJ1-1	CASTLTLNTEAFF	TGTGCCAGCACCCTCACCCTCAACACTGAAGCTTTCTTT
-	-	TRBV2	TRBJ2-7	CASRDVVQGPYEQYF	TGTGCCAGCAGAGACGTGGTACAGGGTCCCTACGAGCAGTACTTC
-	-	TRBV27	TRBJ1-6	CASSFGEGYNSPLHF	TGTGCCAGCAGTTTTGGGGAAGGCTATAATTCACCCCTCCACTTT
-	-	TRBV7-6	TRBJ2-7	CASSLNQPPSYEQYF	TGTGCCAGCAGCTTAAATCAACCCCCCTCCTACGAGCAGTACTTC
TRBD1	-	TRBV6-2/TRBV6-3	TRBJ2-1	CASSKGTDYNEQFF	TGTGCCAGCAGTAAGGGGACAGACTACAATGAGCAGTTCTTC
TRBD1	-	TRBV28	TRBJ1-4	CASRQPGQGREKLFF	TGTGCCAGCAGACAACCGGGACAGGGGAGGGAAAAACTGTTTTTT
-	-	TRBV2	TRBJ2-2	CASSRDSGLPGELFF	TGTGCCAGCAGTAGGGATTCGGGGCTCCCCGGGGAGCTGTTTTTT
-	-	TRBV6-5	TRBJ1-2	CASLGRSPAVGYTF	TGTGCCAGTCTGGGCCGCTCTCCGGCGGTTGGCTACACCTTC
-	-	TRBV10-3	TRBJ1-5	CAIAQLSNQPQHF	TGTGCCATCGCTCAACTAAGCAATCAGCCCCAGCATTTT
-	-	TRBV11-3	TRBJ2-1	CASSLVGSSYNEQFF	TGTGCCAGCAGCTTAGTTGGGTCTAGTTACAATGAGCAGTTCTTC
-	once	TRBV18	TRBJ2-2	CASSPSRPTNTGELFF	TGTGCCAGCTCACCGTCCCGACCAACGAACACCGGGGAGCTGTTTTTT
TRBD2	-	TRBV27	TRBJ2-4	CASSLSGGESIQYF	TGTGCCAGCAGTTTAAGTGGGGGGGAAAGCATTCAGTACTTC
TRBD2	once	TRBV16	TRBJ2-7	CASSQSGGTTSGTKAYEQYF	TGTGCCAGCAGCCAATCGGGCGGAACTACTAGCGGGACTAAAGCCTACGAGCAGTACTTC